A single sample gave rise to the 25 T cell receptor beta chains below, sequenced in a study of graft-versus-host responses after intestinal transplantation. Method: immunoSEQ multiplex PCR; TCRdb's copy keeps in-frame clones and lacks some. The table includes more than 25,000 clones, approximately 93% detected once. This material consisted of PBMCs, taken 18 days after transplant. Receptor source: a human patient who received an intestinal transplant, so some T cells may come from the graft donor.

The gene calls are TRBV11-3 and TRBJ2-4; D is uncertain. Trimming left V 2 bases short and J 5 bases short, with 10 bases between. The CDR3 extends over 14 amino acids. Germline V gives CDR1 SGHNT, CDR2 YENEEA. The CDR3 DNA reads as TGTGCCAGCAGCTTATATATCGAGGAAAACATTCAGTACTTC. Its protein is CASSLYIEENIQYF.

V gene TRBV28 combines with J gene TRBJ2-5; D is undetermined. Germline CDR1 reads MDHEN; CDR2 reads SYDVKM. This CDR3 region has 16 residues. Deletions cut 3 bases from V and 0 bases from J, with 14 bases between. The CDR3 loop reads CASSLRVGDHQETQYF. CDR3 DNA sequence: TGTGCCAGCAGTTTGCGTGTTGGTGACCACCAAGAGACCCAGTACTTC.

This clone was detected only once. The CDR3 DNA reads as TGTGCCAGCAGCTCCGGGACAGGGTTTTTTGGCTACACCTTC. It codes for CASSSGTGFFGYTF. The chain is built from TRBV5-4 and TRBJ1-2; 9 bases map to TRBD1. The J segment lost 7 bases and the V segment lost 3 bases, leaving 7 bases of the junction unmatched. The CDR3 is made up of 14 amino acids. Germline assignment: CDR1 SGHNT and CDR2 YYREEE (reference sequence). The full variable domain, rest sourced from reference TRBV5-4 and TRBJ1-2, is ETGVTQSPTHLIKTRGQQVTLRCSSQSGHNTVSWYQQALGQGPQFIFQYYREEENGRGNFPPRFSGLQFPNYSSELNVNALELDDSALYLCASSSGTGFFGYTFGSGTRLTVV.

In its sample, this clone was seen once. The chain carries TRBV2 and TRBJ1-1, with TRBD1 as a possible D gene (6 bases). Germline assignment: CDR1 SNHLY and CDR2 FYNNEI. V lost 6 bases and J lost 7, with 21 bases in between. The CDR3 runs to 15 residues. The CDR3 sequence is CASRPDGRGRVEAFF. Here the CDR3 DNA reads TGTGCCAGCAGGCCTGACGGGAGGGGGAGGGTTGAAGCTTTCTTT.

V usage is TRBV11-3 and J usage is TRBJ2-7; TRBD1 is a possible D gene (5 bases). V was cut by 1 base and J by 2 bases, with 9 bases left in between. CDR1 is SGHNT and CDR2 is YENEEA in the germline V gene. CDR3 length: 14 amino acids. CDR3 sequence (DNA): TGTGCCAGCAGCTTAGTAGGGGTGACCTACGAGCAGTACTTC. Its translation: CASSLVGVTYEQYF.

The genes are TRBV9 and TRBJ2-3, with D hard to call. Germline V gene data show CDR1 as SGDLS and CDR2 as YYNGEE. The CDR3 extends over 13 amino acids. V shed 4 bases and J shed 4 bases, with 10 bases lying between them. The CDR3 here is CASSPSYSDTQYF. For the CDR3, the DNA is TGTGCCAGCAGCCCCAGTTATTCAGATACGCAGTATTTT.

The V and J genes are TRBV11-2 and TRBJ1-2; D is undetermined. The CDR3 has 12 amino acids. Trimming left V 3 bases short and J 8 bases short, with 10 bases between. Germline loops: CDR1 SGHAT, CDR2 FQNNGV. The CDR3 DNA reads TGTGCCAGCAGCTTGCTCTCGTACGGCTACACCTTC. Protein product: CASSLLSYGYTF.

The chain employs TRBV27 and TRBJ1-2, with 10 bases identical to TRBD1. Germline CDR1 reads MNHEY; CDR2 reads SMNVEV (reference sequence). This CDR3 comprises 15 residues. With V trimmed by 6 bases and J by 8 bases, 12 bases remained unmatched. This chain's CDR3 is CASRQPGQGLRGYTF. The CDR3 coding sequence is TGTGCCAGCAGGCAGCCGGGACAGGGGCTTCGAGGCTACACCTTC.

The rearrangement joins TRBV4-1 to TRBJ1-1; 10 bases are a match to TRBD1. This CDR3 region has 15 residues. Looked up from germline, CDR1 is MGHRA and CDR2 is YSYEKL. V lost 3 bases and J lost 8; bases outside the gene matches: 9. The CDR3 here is CASSQPGQGRIEAFF. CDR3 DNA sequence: TGCGCCAGCAGCCAGCCGGGACAGGGGAGAATAGAAGCTTTCTTT.

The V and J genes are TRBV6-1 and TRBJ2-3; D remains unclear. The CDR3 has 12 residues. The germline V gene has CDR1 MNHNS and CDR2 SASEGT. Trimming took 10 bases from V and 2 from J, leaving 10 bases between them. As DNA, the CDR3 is TGTGCCACCCTTACAGACACAGATACGCAGTATTTT. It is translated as CATLTDTDTQYF.

CDR3 sequence (DNA): TGTGCCAGCAGTCAACGGACAGGGTTGGATGGAAACACCATATATTTT. Translating gives CASSQRTGLDGNTIYF. The genes are TRBV27 and TRBJ1-3; 8 bases fit TRBD1. Germline CDR1 reads MNHEY; CDR2 reads SMNVEV (reference sequence). Unmatched junction bases numbered 9, after V lost 5 bases and J lost 3 bases. The CDR3 is 16 amino acids.

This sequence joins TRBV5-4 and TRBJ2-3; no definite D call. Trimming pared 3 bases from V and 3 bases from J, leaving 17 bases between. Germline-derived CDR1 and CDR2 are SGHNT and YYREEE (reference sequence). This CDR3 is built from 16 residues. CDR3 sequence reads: CASSSWSGLLTDTQYF. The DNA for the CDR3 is TGTGCCAGCAGCTCGTGGTCCGGGCTCCTGACAGATACGCAGTATTTT. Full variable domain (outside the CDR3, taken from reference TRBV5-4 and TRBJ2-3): ETGVTQSPTHLIKTRGQQVTLRCSSQSGHNTVSWYQQALGQGPQFIFQYYREEENGRGNFPPRFSGLQFPNYSSELNVNALELDDSALYLCASSSWSGLLTDTQYFGPGTRLTVL.

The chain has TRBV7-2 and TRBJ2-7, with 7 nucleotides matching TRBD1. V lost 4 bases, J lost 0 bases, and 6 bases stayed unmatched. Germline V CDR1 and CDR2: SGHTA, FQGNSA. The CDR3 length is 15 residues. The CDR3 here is CASSSTGPASYEQYF. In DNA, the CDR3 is TGTGCCAGCAGCTCGACAGGGCCCGCCTCCTACGAGCAGTACTTC.

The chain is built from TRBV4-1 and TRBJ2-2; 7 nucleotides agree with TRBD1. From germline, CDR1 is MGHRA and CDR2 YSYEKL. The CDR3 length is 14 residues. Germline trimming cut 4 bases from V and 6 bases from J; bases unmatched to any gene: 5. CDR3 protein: CASSPEQGAGELFF. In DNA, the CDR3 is TGCGCCAGCAGCCCTGAGCAGGGGGCCGGGGAGCTGTTTTTT.

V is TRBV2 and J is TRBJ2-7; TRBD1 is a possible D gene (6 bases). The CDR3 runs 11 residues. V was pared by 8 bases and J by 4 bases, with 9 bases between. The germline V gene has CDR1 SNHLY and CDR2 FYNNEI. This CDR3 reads CASDRNYEQYF. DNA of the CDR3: TGTGCCAGCGACAGGAATTACGAGCAGTACTTC. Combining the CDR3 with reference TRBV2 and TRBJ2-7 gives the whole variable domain EPEVTQTPSHQVTQMGQEVILRCVPISNHLYFYWYRQILGQKVEFLVSFYNNEISEKSEIFDDQFSVERPDGSNFTLKIRSTKLEDSAMYFCASDRNYEQYFGPGTRLTVT.

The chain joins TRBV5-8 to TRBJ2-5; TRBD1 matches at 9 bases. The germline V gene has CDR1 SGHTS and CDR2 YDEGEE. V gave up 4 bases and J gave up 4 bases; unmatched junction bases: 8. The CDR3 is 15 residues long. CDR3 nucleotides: TGTGCCAGCAGCCGACTACAGGGGGCACTAGAGACCCAGTACTTC. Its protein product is CASSRLQGALETQYF.

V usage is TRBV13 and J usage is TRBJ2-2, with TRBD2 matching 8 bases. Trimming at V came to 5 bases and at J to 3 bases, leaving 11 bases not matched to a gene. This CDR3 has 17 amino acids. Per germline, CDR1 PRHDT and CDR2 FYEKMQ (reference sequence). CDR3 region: CASSILRAGVYTGELFF. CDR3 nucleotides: TGTGCCAGCAGCATACTCCGAGCGGGGGTCTACACCGGGGAGCTGTTTTTT.

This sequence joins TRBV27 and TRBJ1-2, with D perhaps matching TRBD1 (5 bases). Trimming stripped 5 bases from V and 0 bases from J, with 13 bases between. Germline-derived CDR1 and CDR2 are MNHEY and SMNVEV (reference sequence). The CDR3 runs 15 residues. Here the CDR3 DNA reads TGTGCCAGCAGTCACGGGACGGGAGCTAACTATGGCTACACCTTC. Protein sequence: CASSHGTGANYGYTF.

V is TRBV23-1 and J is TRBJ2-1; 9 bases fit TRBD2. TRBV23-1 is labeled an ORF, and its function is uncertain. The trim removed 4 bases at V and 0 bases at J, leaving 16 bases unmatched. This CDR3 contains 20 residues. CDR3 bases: TGCGCCAGCAGTCCACGTAATGAGCGGGGGGCTCGACTCTCCTACAATGAGCAGTTCTTC. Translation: CASSPRNERGARLSYNEQFF.

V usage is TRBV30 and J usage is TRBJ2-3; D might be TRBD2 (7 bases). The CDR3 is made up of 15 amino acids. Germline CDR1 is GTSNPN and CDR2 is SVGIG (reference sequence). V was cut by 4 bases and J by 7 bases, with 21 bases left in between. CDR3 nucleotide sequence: TGTGCCTGGAACAGTCCGGGGGGCGGATACTATACGCAGTATTTT. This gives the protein CAWNSPGGGYYTQYF.

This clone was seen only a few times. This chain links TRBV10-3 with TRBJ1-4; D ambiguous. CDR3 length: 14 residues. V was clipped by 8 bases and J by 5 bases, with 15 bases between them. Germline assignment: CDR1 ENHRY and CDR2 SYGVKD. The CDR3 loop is CAIHSGDSNEKLFF. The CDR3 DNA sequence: TGTGCCATCCATTCGGGCGATTCGAATGAAAAACTGTTTTTT.

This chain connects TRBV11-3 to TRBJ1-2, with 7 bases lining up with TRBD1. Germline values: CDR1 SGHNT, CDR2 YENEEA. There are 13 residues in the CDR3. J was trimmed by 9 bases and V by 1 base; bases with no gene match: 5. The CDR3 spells CASSLVRGVSYTF. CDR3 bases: TGTGCCAGCAGCTTAGTCAGGGGGGTAAGCTACACCTTC.

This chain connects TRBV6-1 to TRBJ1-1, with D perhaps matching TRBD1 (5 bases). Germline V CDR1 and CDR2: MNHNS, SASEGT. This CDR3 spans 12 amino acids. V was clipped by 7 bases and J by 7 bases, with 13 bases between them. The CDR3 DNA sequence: TGTGCCAGCACTAGGTATGGGGGTGAAGCTTTCTTT. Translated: CASTRYGGEAFF.

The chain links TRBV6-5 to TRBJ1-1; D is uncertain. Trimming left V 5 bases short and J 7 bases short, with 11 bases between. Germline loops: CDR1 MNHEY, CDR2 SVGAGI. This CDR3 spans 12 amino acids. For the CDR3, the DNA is TGTGCCAGCAGTCCCTGGGAGGGTGAAGCTTTCTTT. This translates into CASSPWEGEAFF.

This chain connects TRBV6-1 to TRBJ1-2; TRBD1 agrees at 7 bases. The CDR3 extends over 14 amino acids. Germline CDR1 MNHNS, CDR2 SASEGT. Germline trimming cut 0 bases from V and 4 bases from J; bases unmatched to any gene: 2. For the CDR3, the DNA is TGTGCCAGCAGTGAAGCAGGGACAGCCTATGGCTACACCTTC. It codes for CASSEAGTAYGYTF.